The T cell receptor beta chain described here comes from a study of control samples from healthy donors and cancer patients. Sequencing used immunoSEQ multiplex PCR; TCRdb keeps in-frame clones, though not all of them. This table holds 150,000 to 200,000 clones, about 90% found once. Germline assignment: CDR1 MNHEY and CDR2 SVGEGT. V shed 4 bases and J 1 base; nucleotides not matched to a gene: 4. The CDR3 contains 16 residues. The material sequenced was blood. This chain uses TRBV6-2 or TRBV6-3 with TRBJ2-6; TRBD2 agrees at 7 bases. The source of this sequence is a woman aged 25 to 39 in good health. In nucleotides, the CDR3 is TGTGCCAGCAGTTTTGGGGAGGGGTCTGGGGCCAACGTCCTGACTTTC. This sequence encodes CASSFGEGSGANVLTF.